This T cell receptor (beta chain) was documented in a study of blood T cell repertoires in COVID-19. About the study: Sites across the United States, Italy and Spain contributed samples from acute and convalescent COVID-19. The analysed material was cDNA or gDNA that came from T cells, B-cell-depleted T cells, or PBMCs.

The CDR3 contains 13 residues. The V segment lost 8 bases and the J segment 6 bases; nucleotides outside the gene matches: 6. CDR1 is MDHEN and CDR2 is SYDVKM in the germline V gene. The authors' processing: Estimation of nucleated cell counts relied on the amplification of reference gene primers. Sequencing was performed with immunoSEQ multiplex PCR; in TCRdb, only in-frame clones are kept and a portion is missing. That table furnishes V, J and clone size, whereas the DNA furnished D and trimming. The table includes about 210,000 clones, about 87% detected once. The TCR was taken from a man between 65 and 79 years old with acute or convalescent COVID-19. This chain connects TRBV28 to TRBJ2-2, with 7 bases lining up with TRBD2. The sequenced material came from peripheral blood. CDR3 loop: CASGGGFSGELFF. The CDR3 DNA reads TGTGCCAGCGGGGGAGGGTTTTCCGGGGAGCTGTTTTTT.